The 22 T cell receptor beta chains below were found in one sample sequenced in a study of cytomegalovirus exposure and HLA in healthy donors. Primers: 60 Vbeta forward and 13 Jbeta reverse. The method was immunoSEQ multiplex PCR; TCRdb's version includes in-frame clones alone and lacks a portion of them. The sample carries approximately 100,000 clones, approximately 70% recorded once. The sequenced sample consisted of PBMCs. The receptors come from a middle-aged man in good health and CMV-seropositive.

The sample holds a few counts of this clone. The chain is built from TRBV6-6 and TRBJ1-4; D unresolved. CDR3 length: 14 residues. Germline-derived CDR1 and CDR2 are MNHNY and SVGAGI (reference sequence). V lost 6 bases, J lost 0 bases, and 8 bases lay in between. CDR3 amino acids: CASRAIATNEKLFF. For the CDR3, the DNA is TGTGCCAGCAGGGCAATTGCAACTAATGAAAAACTGTTTTTT.

This CDR3 reads CASSQDVGLNPSNYGYTF. CDR3 nucleotides: TGTGCCAGCAGCCAAGATGTTGGACTCAACCCTTCTAACTATGGCTACACCTTC. The chain has TRBV14 and TRBJ1-2; D ambiguous. Trimming pared 0 bases from V and 0 bases from J, leaving 17 bases between. CDR1 and CDR2 from the germline V gene are SGHDN and FVKESK. The CDR3 runs 18 residues.

This clone was picked up a small number of times. The CDR3, as DNA: TGTGCCAGCAGCATTGACAGGGTTTATAGCAATCAGCCCCAGCATTTT. It translates to CASSIDRVYSNQPQHF. V and J are TRBV7-8 and TRBJ1-5; 7 bases fit TRBD1. V lost 5 bases and J lost 0; bases outside the gene matches: 7. CDR1 and CDR2 (germline): SGHVS, FQNEAQ. CDR3 size: 16 residues.

This clone was seen a handful of times. This sequence joins TRBV6-1 and TRBJ2-1, with 11 nucleotides matching TRBD1. CDR3 length: 15 residues. J lost 6 bases, V lost 5 bases, and 6 bases had no gene match. Germline CDR1 is MNHNS and CDR2 is SASEGT. The CDR3 bases are TGTGCCAGCAGTCATCCGGGACAGGGGGGCAATGAGCAGTTCTTC. Protein sequence: CASSHPGQGGNEQFF.

The gene calls are TRBV19 and TRBJ2-3; perhaps TRBD1 as D (6 bases). Trimming cost V 1 base and J 5 bases, with 16 bases left between them. The germline V gene has CDR1 LNHDA and CDR2 SQIVND (reference sequence). The CDR3 has 16 amino acids. The CDR3: CASSIVRTVTKDTQYF. Written as DNA, the CDR3 is TGTGCCAGTAGTATAGTCCGGACAGTTACGAAAGATACGCAGTATTTT.

This clone appeared once. The chain is built from TRBV5-4 and TRBJ1-2; no firm D call. Germline V gives CDR1 SGHNT, CDR2 YYREEE (reference sequence). V lost 2 bases and J lost 3, with 11 bases in between. CDR3 size: 14 residues. DNA of the CDR3: TGTGCCAGCAGCTTAGGCCCAGGTGACTATGGCTACACCTTC. Its protein product is CASSLGPGDYGYTF.

The chain couples TRBV27 to TRBJ2-7; 8 bases match TRBD2. Unmatched junction bases numbered 1, after V lost 3 bases and J lost 3 bases. Germline V gives CDR1 MNHEY, CDR2 SMNVEV (reference sequence). The CDR3 is 13 amino acids. CDR3 in amino acids: CASSFSGSYEQYF. The CDR3 DNA reads TGTGCCAGCAGTTTCAGCGGGAGCTACGAGCAGTACTTC.

The V gene is TRBV9, the J gene TRBJ2-7; 8 bases align to TRBD2. This CDR3 region has 15 residues. The V gene's germline CDR1 is SGDLS and CDR2 YYNGEE. The J segment lost 3 bases and the V segment lost 4 bases, leaving 9 bases of the junction unmatched. DNA of the CDR3: TGTGCCAGCAGCCCGGGCGTGGGGACTAGCTACGAGCAGTACTTC. It specifies CASSPGVGTSYEQYF.

The CDR3 coding sequence is TGCGCCAGCGGGACAGGGGCAGGTGATACGCAGTATTTT. Encoded protein: CASGTGAGDTQYF. J is TRBJ2-3 and V is TRBV5-1; the match to TRBD1 covers 10 bases. CDR1 is SGHRS and CDR2 is YFSETQ in the germline V gene. This CDR3 is 13 amino acids long. V dropped 7 bases and J dropped 6; count of bases not matched to a gene: 5.

This chain connects TRBV7-8 to TRBJ1-5; 7 bases fit TRBD1. The germline V gene encodes CDR1 SGHVS and CDR2 FQNEAQ. CDR3 size: 18 residues. The trim removed 2 bases at V and 0 bases at J, leaving 10 bases unmatched. The CDR3 bases are TGTGCCAGCAGCTTATTCGAGACAGGGACTTATAGCAATCAGCCCCAGCATTTT. It specifies CASSLFETGTYSNQPQHF.

This clone was observed a few times. The CDR3 DNA sequence: TGTGCCAGCAGCCGAAGGGCTAGCGCTTACAATGAGCAGTTCTTC. Its protein is CASSRRASAYNEQFF. The rearrangement links TRBV7-6 to TRBJ2-1, with a possible D match to TRBD2 (6 bases). V lost 5 bases and J 4 bases, leaving 15 bases between the germline ends. The germline V gene has CDR1 SGHVS and CDR2 FNYEAQ. This CDR3 is 15 amino acids long.

This clone was recorded only once. The chain carries TRBV6-1 and TRBJ2-3; possibly TRBD2 for D (5 bases). CDR1 and CDR2 (germline): MNHNS, SASEGT. CDR3 size: 16 residues. V was cut by 1 base and J by 5 bases, with 16 bases left in between. The CDR3 reads CASSEDTEVEGDTQYF. The CDR3 region has the DNA TGTGCCAGCAGTGAAGACACGGAGGTTGAGGGAGATACGCAGTATTTT.

As DNA, the CDR3 is TGTGCCACCGGGAGCGGGGGAAGCACAGATACGCAGTATTTT. Its protein product is CATGSGGSTDTQYF. The rearrangement uses TRBV5-6 and TRBJ2-3; TRBD2 aligns across 8 bases. The CDR3 runs to 14 residues. Germline trimming cut 9 bases from V and 0 bases from J; bases unmatched to any gene: 6. CDR1 is SGHDT, CDR2 YYEEEE, per germline.

This chain's CDR3 is CASSRSGISSYNEQFF. In nucleotides, the CDR3 is TGTGCCAGCAGCCGTAGCGGTATCAGCTCCTACAATGAGCAGTTCTTC. The V gene is TRBV5-6, the J gene TRBJ2-1; D possibly corresponds to TRBD2 (6 bases). V was clipped by 4 bases and J by 0 bases, with 14 bases between them. The CDR3 has 16 residues. In germline, CDR1 is SGHDT, CDR2 YYEEEE.

Written as DNA, the CDR3 is TGCGCCAGCAGCTTGGCGGGGGATAGCTCTGGAAACACCATATATTTT. It yields the protein CASSLAGDSSGNTIYF. The rearrangement links TRBV5-1 to TRBJ1-3; D possibly corresponds to TRBD1 (5 bases). In germline, CDR1 is SGHRS, CDR2 YFSETQ. The CDR3 runs to 16 residues. Trimming removed 0 bases from V and 0 bases from J, with 10 bases in between.

The chain employs TRBV7-3 and TRBJ1-1, with D possibly being TRBD1 (6 bases). There are 14 residues in the CDR3. Germline V CDR1 and CDR2: SGHTA, FQGTGA. V lost 2 bases and J lost 6, with 13 bases in between. CDR3 sequence reads: CASSLGAGAPEAFF. DNA for the CDR3: TGTGCCAGCAGCTTAGGGGCAGGGGCGCCTGAAGCTTTCTTT. The full variable domain, completed using reference TRBV7-3 and TRBJ1-1, is GAGVSQTPSNKVTEKGKYVELRCDPISGHTALYWYRQSLGQGPEFLIYFQGTGAADDSGLPNDRFFAVRPEGSVSTLKIQRTERGDSAVYLCASSLGAGAPEAFFGQGTRLTVV.

The chain has TRBV6-6 and TRBJ1-2; a possible D gene is TRBD1 (6 bases). The V end was cut by 6 bases, the J end by 0 bases, with 14 bases between. There are 15 residues in the CDR3. Per germline, CDR1 MNHNY and CDR2 SVGAGI (reference sequence). In nucleotides, the CDR3 is TGTGCCAGCAGGTACCGGACAGTTTCTAACTATGGCTACACCTTC. It yields the protein CASRYRTVSNYGYTF.

The gene calls are TRBV5-6 and TRBJ2-5; 11 nucleotides agree with TRBD2. V shed 3 bases and J 5 bases; nucleotides not matched to a gene: 6. Per the germline V gene, CDR1 is SGHDT and CDR2 is YYEEEE. The CDR3 has 15 amino acids. CDR3 coding DNA: TGTGCCAGCAGCTCAGCGACTAGCGGGACGGAGACCCAGTACTTC. Its protein is CASSSATSGTETQYF.

V is TRBV13 and J is TRBJ2-1; D might be TRBD2 (5 bases). The CDR3 runs 17 residues. V lost 0 bases, J lost 4 bases, and 16 bases lay in between. Germline assignment: CDR1 PRHDT and CDR2 FYEKMQ (reference sequence). CDR3 in amino acids: CASSLGLITGNYNEQFF. The DNA for the CDR3 is TGTGCCAGCAGCTTAGGCCTGATAACGGGAAATTACAATGAGCAGTTCTTC.

About this clone: The sample carries other DNA sequences with the same CDR3. J is TRBJ1-1 and V is TRBV27; 7 nucleotides line up with TRBD1. The V gene's germline CDR1 is MNHEY and CDR2 SMNVEV (reference sequence). Unmatched junction bases numbered 4, after V lost 2 bases and J lost 7 bases. The CDR3 has 13 residues. CDR3 protein: CASSLTGQLEAFF. CDR3 nucleotides: TGTGCCAGCAGTTTAACGGGACAGCTTGAAGCTTTCTTT.

The chain combines TRBV7-8 with TRBJ2-1, with TRBD2 identical over 11 bases. Germline CDR1 reads SGHVS; CDR2 reads FQNEAQ. After removal of 2 bases from V and 4 bases from J, the junction contained 16 bases not matched to a gene. The CDR3 is 20 amino acids. The CDR3: CASSLRLASGRRRGYNEQFF. CDR3 nucleotide sequence: TGTGCCAGCAGCTTAAGGCTTGCTAGCGGGAGGAGACGCGGGTACAATGAGCAGTTCTTC.

CDR3 coding DNA: TGTGCCAGCAGCCCCTGGACTAGCTTCGACGAGCAGTACTTC. This translates into CASSPWTSFDEQYF. V usage is TRBV7-2 and J usage is TRBJ2-7; 8 nucleotides match TRBD2. Per germline, CDR1 SGHTA and CDR2 FQGNSA. V lost 5 bases and J lost 5; bases outside the gene matches: 8. The length of the CDR3 is 14 residues.